The 2 T cell receptor beta chains reported below all come from one sample, sequenced in a study of blood T cell repertoires in COVID-19. Libraries were prepared by immunoSEQ multiplex PCR; TCRdb keeps only in-frame clonotypes and omits some of them. This sample yields a few hundred thousand clones, of which 70% to 90% are seen a single time; less than 2.5% belongs to the top ten. The sequenced sample was PBMCs or T cells enriched from blood (not recorded which). These receptors originate from a man younger than 40 who had recovered from COVID-19.

J is TRBJ1-2 and V is TRBV9; D is unclear. This CDR3 is built from 15 residues. V was clipped by 0 bases and J by 3 bases, with 12 bases between them. Germline V gene lookup returns CDR1 SGDLS and CDR2 YYNGEE. CDR3 sequence: CASSVGAQPYYGYTF. CDR3 DNA sequence: TGTGCCAGCAGCGTAGGGGCCCAGCCTTACTATGGCTACACCTTC.

The CDR3 here is CASSEPSEENIQYF. The CDR3, as DNA: TGTGCCAGCAGTGAACCCTCGGAGGAAAACATTCAGTACTTC. The V call is TRBV2, the J call TRBJ2-4, with D perhaps matching TRBD2 (5 bases). Germline V CDR1 and CDR2: SNHLY, FYNNEI. Between the trimmed V and J ends, which lost 2 bases and 5 bases, there was a span of 10 bases. This CDR3 is built from 14 residues. The entire variable domain, with the rest obtained from reference TRBV2 and TRBJ2-4, is as follows: EPEVTQTPSHQVTQMGQEVILRCVPISNHLYFYWYRQILGQKVEFLVSFYNNEISEKSEIFDDQFSVERPDGSNFTLKIRSTKLEDSAMYFCASSEPSEENIQYFGAGTRLSVL.